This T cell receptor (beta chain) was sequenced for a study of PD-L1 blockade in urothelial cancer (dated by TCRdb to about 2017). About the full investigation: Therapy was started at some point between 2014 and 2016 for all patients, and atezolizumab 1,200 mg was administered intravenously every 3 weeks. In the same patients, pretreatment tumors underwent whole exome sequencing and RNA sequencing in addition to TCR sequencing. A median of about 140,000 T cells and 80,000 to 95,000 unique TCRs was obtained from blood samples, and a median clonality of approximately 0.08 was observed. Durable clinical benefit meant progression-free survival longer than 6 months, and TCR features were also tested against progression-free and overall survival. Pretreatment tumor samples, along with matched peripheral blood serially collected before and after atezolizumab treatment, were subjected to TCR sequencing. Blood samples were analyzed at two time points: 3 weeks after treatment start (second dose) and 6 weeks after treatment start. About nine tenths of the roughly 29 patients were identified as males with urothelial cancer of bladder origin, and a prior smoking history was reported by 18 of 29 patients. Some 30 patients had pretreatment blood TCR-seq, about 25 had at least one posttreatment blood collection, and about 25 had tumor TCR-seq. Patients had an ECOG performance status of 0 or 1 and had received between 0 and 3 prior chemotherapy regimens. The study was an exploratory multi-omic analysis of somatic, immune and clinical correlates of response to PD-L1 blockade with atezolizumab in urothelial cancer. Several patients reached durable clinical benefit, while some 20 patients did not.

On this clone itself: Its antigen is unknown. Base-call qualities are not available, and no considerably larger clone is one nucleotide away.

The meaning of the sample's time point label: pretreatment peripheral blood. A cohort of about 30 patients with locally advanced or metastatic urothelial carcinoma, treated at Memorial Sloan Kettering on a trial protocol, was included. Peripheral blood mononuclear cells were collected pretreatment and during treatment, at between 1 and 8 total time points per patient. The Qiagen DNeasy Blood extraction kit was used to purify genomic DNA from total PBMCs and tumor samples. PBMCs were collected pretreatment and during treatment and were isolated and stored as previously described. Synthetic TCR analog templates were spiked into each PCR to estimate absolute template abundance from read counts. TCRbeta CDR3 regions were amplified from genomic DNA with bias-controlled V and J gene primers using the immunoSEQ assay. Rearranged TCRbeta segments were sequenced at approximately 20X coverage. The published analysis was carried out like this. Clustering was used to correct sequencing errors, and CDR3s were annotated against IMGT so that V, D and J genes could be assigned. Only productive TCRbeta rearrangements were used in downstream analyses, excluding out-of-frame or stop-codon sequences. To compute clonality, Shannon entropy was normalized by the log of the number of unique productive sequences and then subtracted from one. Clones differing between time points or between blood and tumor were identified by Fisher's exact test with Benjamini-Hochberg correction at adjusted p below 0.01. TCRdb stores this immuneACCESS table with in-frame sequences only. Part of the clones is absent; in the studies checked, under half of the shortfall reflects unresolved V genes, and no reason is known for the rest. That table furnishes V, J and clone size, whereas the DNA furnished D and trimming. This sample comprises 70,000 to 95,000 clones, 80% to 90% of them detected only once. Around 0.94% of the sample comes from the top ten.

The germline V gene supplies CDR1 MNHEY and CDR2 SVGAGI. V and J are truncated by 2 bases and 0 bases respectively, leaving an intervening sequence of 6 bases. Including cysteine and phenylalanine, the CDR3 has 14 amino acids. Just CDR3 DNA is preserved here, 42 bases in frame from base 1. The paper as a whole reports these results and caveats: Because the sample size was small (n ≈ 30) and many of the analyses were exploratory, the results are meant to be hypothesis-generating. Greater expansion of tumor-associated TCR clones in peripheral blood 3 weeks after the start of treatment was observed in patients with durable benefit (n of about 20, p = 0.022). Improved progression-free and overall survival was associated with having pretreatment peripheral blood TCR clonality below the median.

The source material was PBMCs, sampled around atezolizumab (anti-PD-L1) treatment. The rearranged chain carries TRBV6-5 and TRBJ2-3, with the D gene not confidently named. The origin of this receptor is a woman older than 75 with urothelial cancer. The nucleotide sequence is TGTGCCAGCAGTTACCTGTCTAGCACAGATACGCAGTATTTT. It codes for CASSYLSSTDTQYF.